This TCR beta chain was sequenced in a study of blood T cell repertoires in COVID-19. Across the study: Whether acute or convalescent, the COVID-19 samples came from the United States, Italy and Spain.

The ends lost 2 bases at V and 1 base at J; junction bases unmatched: 3. CDR1 is SEHNR, CDR2 FQNEAQ, per germline (reference sequence). This CDR3 is built from 15 residues. The assay was immunoSEQ multiplex PCR, and TCRdb's table has in-frame clones only and misses some. The table lists under 150,000 clones, around four fifths of them singletons. The chain uses TRBV7-9 and TRBJ1-1, with 8 bases matching TRBD1. The sequence derives from a woman aged 40 to 50 with active or convalescent COVID-19. Sequencing was done on a sample of peripheral blood. CDR3 amino acids: CASSLRQGRNTEAFF. CDR3 coding DNA: TGTGCCAGCAGCTTAAGACAGGGGAGGAACACTGAAGCTTTCTTT.